The 11 T cell receptor beta chains below all came from one sample that was sequenced in a study of OX40 agonist ivuxolimab in advanced cancers. Using immunoSEQ multiplex PCR, the repertoire was profiled, and TCRdb retains in-frame clones only, with some absent. Of under 85,000 clones listed, 80% to 90% are singletons. This specimen was CD4+ or CD8+ T cells sorted from blood, taken in a trial of the OX40 agonist ivuxolimab. All receptors come from an adult with an advanced solid tumor such as melanoma, head and neck, liver or kidney cancer.

The chain carries TRBV4-2 and TRBJ2-7; TRBD1 matches at 9 bases. From germline, CDR1 is LGHNA and CDR2 YNFKEQ. J lost 6 bases, V lost 3 bases, and 6 bases had no gene match. The length of the CDR3 is 14 residues. CDR3: CASSQDRGRVEQYF. CDR3 DNA sequence: TGTGCCAGCAGCCAGGACAGGGGACGGGTCGAGCAGTACTTC.

As concerns this clone: Other nucleotide sequences from this sample produce the same CDR3. The CDR3 here is CASSLGTSGYNEQFF. DNA of the CDR3: TGTGCCAGCAGCTTAGGTACTAGCGGTTACAATGAGCAGTTCTTC. The rearrangement links TRBV7-3 to TRBJ2-1; 8 bases are a match to TRBD2. Germline V gene data show CDR1 as SGHTA and CDR2 as FQGTGA. Unmatched junction bases numbered 4, after V lost 2 bases and J lost 4 bases. This CDR3 is 15 amino acids long.

V is TRBV19 and J is TRBJ1-2; 9 nucleotides align to TRBD1. Germline V gene sequence: CDR1 LNHDA, CDR2 SQIVND (reference sequence). The CDR3 length is 15 residues. The V and J ends lost 5 bases and 7 bases, in that order; junction bases with no gene match: 11. CDR3 sequence reads: CASSSRTGAGGGYTF. The CDR3 DNA reads TGTGCCAGTAGTTCTAGGACAGGGGCGGGTGGTGGCTACACCTTC.

This rearrangement joins TRBV6-5 to TRBJ1-1, with D unresolved. Germline V gene sequence: CDR1 MNHEY, CDR2 SVGAGI. Between the trimmed V and J ends, which lost 6 bases and 12 bases, there was a span of 17 bases. The CDR3 is 12 residues long. CDR3: CASSSLQVGPFF. The DNA for the CDR3 is TGTGCCAGCAGCTCCCTACAAGTAGGACCTTTCTTT.

The chain has TRBV6-1 and TRBJ1-2, with D perhaps TRBD1 (5 bases). Germline V gives CDR1 MNHNS, CDR2 SASEGT. V gave up 6 bases and J gave up 4 bases, with 12 bases separating them. There are 13 residues in the CDR3. CDR3 DNA sequence: TGTGCCAGCAGACTAGGGGAGGGCTATGGCTACACCTTC. Amino acids: CASRLGEGYGYTF.

Here the CDR3 reads CASSRGGERSSSYNEQFF. CDR3 coding DNA: TGTGCCAGTAGTAGGGGAGGGGAGCGATCAAGCTCCTACAATGAGCAGTTCTTC. The genes are TRBV19 and TRBJ2-1; TRBD2 matches at 7 bases. The V and J ends lost 4 bases and 0 bases, in that order; junction bases with no gene match: 12. Germline CDR1 is LNHDA and CDR2 is SQIVND (reference sequence). The CDR3 contains 18 residues. The complete variable domain, with remaining parts taken from reference TRBV19 and TRBJ2-1, reads DGGITQSPKYLFRKEGQNVTLSCEQNLNHDAMYWYRQDPGQGLRLIYYSQIVNDFQKGDIAEGYSVSREKKESFPLTVTSAQKNPTAFYLCASSRGGERSSSYNEQFFGPGTRLTVL.

This rearrangement joins TRBV4-2 to TRBJ2-1; D possibly matches TRBD1 or TRBD2 (5 bases each). Per the germline V gene, CDR1 is LGHNA and CDR2 is YNFKEQ. This CDR3 region has 15 residues. The V gene lost 3 bases and the J gene lost 5 bases, with 14 bases spanning the gap. CDR3 DNA sequence: TGTGCCAGCAGCCAGAGTTGGGGGTTGGACAATGAGCAGTTCTTC. This translates into CASSQSWGLDNEQFF.

V is TRBV9 and J is TRBJ1-3, with TRBD1 identical over 7 bases. V dropped 4 bases and J dropped 0; count of bases not matched to a gene: 7. The germline CDR1 and CDR2 sequences are SGDLS and YYNGEE. This CDR3 spans 16 amino acids. This chain's CDR3 is CASSLHRDSSGNTIYF. CDR3 DNA sequence: TGTGCCAGCAGCTTACATAGGGACAGCTCTGGAAACACCATATATTTT. The full variable domain, its missing parts supplied by reference TRBV9 and TRBJ1-3, is DSGVTQTPKHLITATGQRVTLRCSPRSGDLSVYWYQQSLDQGLQFLIQYYNGEERAKGNILERFSAQQFPDLHSELNLSSLELGDSALYFCASSLHRDSSGNTIYFGEGSWLTVV.

The rearrangement joins TRBV27 to TRBJ1-2; D is possibly TRBD1 (5 bases). V was cut by 6 bases and J by 6 bases, with 23 bases left in between. The CDR3 is 16 amino acids. Germline V lookup: CDR1 MNHEY, CDR2 SMNVEV (reference sequence). The CDR3 DNA follows: TGTGCCAGCAGGCCCCCCCCACCACGGGGCCGGCATGGCTACACCTTC. Amino acid sequence: CASRPPPPRGRHGYTF.

About this clone: Other DNA variants within this sample encode the same CDR3. The V and J genes are TRBV29-1 and TRBJ1-5, with D perhaps TRBD1 (6 bases). V lost 6 bases and J 1 base, leaving 22 bases between the germline ends. Germline V CDR1 and CDR2: SQVTM, ANQGSEA. The CDR3 contains 17 residues. This CDR3 reads CSVGGFMGGESNQPQHF. The CDR3 coding sequence is TGCAGCGTAGGGGGGTTTATGGGGGGCGAAAGCAATCAGCCCCAGCATTTT.

The gene calls are TRBV28 and TRBJ1-1; 11 bases match TRBD1. Germline V gives CDR1 MDHEN, CDR2 SYDVKM. V lost 4 bases to trimming and J lost 5 bases; unmatched junction nucleotides: 9. The CDR3 has 16 amino acids. The CDR3 DNA is TGTGCCAGCAGTTCCACCGGGACAGGGGGGCGGACTGAAGCTTTCTTT. As protein: CASSSTGTGGRTEAFF. Drawing the rest from reference TRBV28 and TRBJ1-1, the complete variable domain is DVKVTQSSRYLVKRTGEKVFLECVQDMDHENMFWYRQDPGLGLRLIYFSYDVKMKEKGDIPEGYSVSREKKERFSLILESASTNQTSMYLCASSSTGTGGRTEAFFGQGTRLTVV.